The 10 T cell receptor beta chains in this list originate from one sample, sequenced in a study of blood T cells in healthy people across ages. A J-beta primer mix and a sample-barcoded 5' primer were used in a second PCR of roughly 7 to 12 cycles. One entry per CDR3 protein results from TCRdb running MiXCR on the 5' RACE reads. The repertoire has 500,000 to 700,000 distinct CDR3 sequences, about 30% of them found once; the top ten carry more than 15%. Sequences were obtained from blood. The receptors stem from a woman older than 75 in good health.

On this clonotype itself: This may come from a read error, since a much larger clone is one base off. The chain couples TRBV9 to TRBJ2-5; 9 nucleotides line up with TRBD1. Germline values: CDR1 SGDLS, CDR2 YYNGEE. The CDR3 has 14 amino acids. Written as DNA, the CDR3 is TGTGCCAGCGGCGTCGGACAGGGGCAAGAGACCCAGTACTTC. Translating gives CASGVGQGQETQYF. The full variable domain, in which reference TRBV9 and TRBJ2-5 provide the parts outside the CDR3, is DSGVTQTPKHLITATGQRVTLRCSPRSGDLSVYWYQQSLDQGLQFLIQYYNGEERAKGNILERFSAQQFPDLHSELNLSSLELGDSALYFCASGVGQGQETQYFGPGTRLLVL.

As regards this clonotype: A much larger clone is a single base away; this may be a read error. J is TRBJ2-1 and V is TRBV15; D might be TRBD1 (7 bases). Looked up from germline, CDR1 is LNHNV and CDR2 is YYDKDF (reference sequence). Trimming took off 5 bases at V and 13 bases at J, with 24 bases between the two ends. The CDR3 extends over 15 amino acids. The CDR3 loop is CATSERGAQGETQFF. The CDR3 DNA follows: TGTGCCACCAGCGAGAGGGGGGCTCAGGGGGAGACCCAGTTCTTC.

There are many counts of this clonotype. This sequence joins TRBV29-1 and TRBJ2-7; D possibly corresponds to TRBD1 (5 bases). Trimming cost V 2 bases and J 5 bases, with 10 bases left between them. CDR3 length: 12 amino acids. Germline lookup yields CDR1 SQVTM and CDR2 ANQGSEA. CDR3 bases: TGCAGCGTTGAAAAGGGGCTCGACGAGCAGTACTTC. It specifies CSVEKGLDEQYF.

This clonotype was observed a handful of times. This sequence joins TRBV19 and TRBJ2-3, with D tentatively TRBD1 (6 bases). The V end lost 6 bases, the J end lost 5 bases, and 21 bases lay between the germline ends. CDR3 length equals 16 residues. Looked up from germline, CDR1 is LNHDA and CDR2 is SQIVND (reference sequence). The CDR3 here is CASSDSLGAQGDTQYF. The DNA of the CDR3 is TGTGCCAGTAGCGATTCCTTGGGGGCGCAGGGAGATACGCAGTATTTT. The whole variable domain, filled in from reference TRBV19 and TRBJ2-3, reads DGGITQSPKYLFRKEGQNVTLSCEQNLNHDAMYWYRQDPGQGLRLIYYSQIVNDFQKGDIAEGYSVSREKKESFPLTVTSAQKNPTAFYLCASSDSLGAQGDTQYFGPGTRLTVL.

Notes on this clonotype: This sequence may be a read error, since a much larger clone differs from it by one base. Since the CDR3 does not end with the conserved phenylalanine or tryptophan, this likely comes from a read error. No DNA is shown, since the ends of the CDR3 on it are uncertain; the CDR3 is the one TCRdb lists. The chain combines TRBV21-1 with TRBJ2-3. TRBV21-1 is recorded as a pseudogene. The CDR3 is 14 amino acids long, termini counted. This CDR3 is CASSFPSFSDTQYC.

This clonotype was detected only a few times. V is TRBV10-3 and J is TRBJ1-1; 11 positions match TRBD1. J was trimmed by 2 bases and V by 7 bases; bases with no gene match: 6. The CDR3 is 15 residues long. The germline gives CDR1 ENHRY, CDR2 SYGVKD. CDR3 nucleotides: TGTGCCATCAAATGGACAGGGGGCGGAAACACTGAAGCTTTCTTT. This translates into CAIKWTGGGNTEAFF.

This clonotype was counted only a few times. This may come from a read error, since a much larger clone is one base off. The rearrangement joins TRBV5-1 to TRBJ1-2, with a possible D match to TRBD1 (6 bases). Germline values: CDR1 SGHRS, CDR2 YFSETQ. CDR3 size: 15 residues. Trimming stripped 0 bases from V and 10 bases from J, with 19 bases between. This CDR3 reads CASSLDRGGVDDYTF. The CDR3 bases are TGCGCCAGCAGCTTGGATAGGGGGGGCGTAGATGACTACACCTTC.

V usage is TRBV10-3 and J usage is TRBJ1-1, with D tentatively TRBD1 (6 bases). Germline CDR1 ENHRY, CDR2 SYGVKD. V shed 6 bases and J shed 5 bases, with 16 bases lying between them. This CDR3 has 14 amino acids. The CDR3 sequence is CAISRGGLRTEAFF. In DNA, the CDR3 is TGTGCCATCAGCAGAGGGGGGCTGAGGACTGAAGCTTTCTTT.

This clonotype was seen ten or more times. V gene TRBV3-1 combines with J gene TRBJ1-2, with D unresolved. Trimming took off 2 bases at V and 8 bases at J, with 15 bases between the two ends. The CDR3 contains 14 residues. From germline, CDR1 is LGHDT and CDR2 YNNKEL (reference sequence). As DNA, the CDR3 is TGTGCCAGCAGCCAACTTCGGGCCTCGGGAGGCTACACCTTC. As protein: CASSQLRASGGYTF.

About this clonotype itself: This may be a read error: a much more frequent sequence differs by one nucleotide. This sequence joins TRBV28 and TRBJ2-5, with 9 bases lining up with TRBD1. The CDR3 contains 14 residues. The J segment lost 4 bases and the V segment lost 2 bases, leaving 2 bases of the junction unmatched. Per germline, CDR1 MDHEN and CDR2 SYDVKM. The CDR3 DNA sequence: TGTGCCAGCAGTTTACTGACAGGGGGAGAGACCCAGTACTTC. It yields the protein CASSLLTGGETQYF.